Below are 25 T cell receptor beta chains sequenced from a single sample in a study of shared clonotypes between healthy human individuals. TCRdb keeps only in-frame clones here, not all; method: immunoSEQ multiplex PCR. The sample shows fewer than 1.8 million clones, approximately 98.5% of them seen only once. The specimen sequenced was naive CD4+ T cells sorted from blood. Subset: CD45RA+ positively selected. These receptors came from a man aged 25-40 years in good health.

In its sample, this clone was seen once. The genes are TRBV7-2 and TRBJ2-3, with D tentatively TRBD1 or TRBD2 (5 bases each). From germline, CDR1 is SGHTA and CDR2 FQGNSA. The length of the CDR3 is 13 residues. The germline V and J ends were trimmed by 5 bases and 1 base, with 7 bases remaining between them. The CDR3 here is CASSRDGTDTQYF. CDR3 sequence (DNA): TGTGCCAGCAGCCGGGACGGCACAGATACGCAGTATTTT.

The chain has TRBV15 and TRBJ2-7; a possible D gene is TRBD1 (7 bases). Trimming shortened V by 2 bases and J by 3 bases, and 26 bases separated the two germline ends. Germline V gene sequence: CDR1 LNHNV, CDR2 YYDKDF (reference sequence). The CDR3 totals 19 residues. Here the CDR3 reads CATSRLTGTARLGGYEQYF. CDR3 in DNA: TGTGCCACCAGCAGATTAACCGGGACAGCCCGACTAGGAGGCTACGAGCAGTACTTC.

The V call is TRBV2, the J call TRBJ1-2, with 9 bases matching TRBD1. V lost 6 bases to trimming and J lost 6 bases; unmatched junction nucleotides: 17. Germline values: CDR1 SNHLY, CDR2 FYNNEI. This CDR3 is built from 17 residues. Written as DNA, the CDR3 is TGTGCCAGCAGCACATCGGCGTTTTACAGGGGGCGGAATGGCTACACCTTC. Residues: CASSTSAFYRGRNGYTF.

This clone is a singleton in its sample. This rearrangement joins TRBV30 to TRBJ2-1, with TRBD2 identical over 7 bases. Germline V gene data show CDR1 as GTSNPN and CDR2 as SVGIG (reference sequence). The CDR3 runs 16 residues. V dropped 4 bases and J dropped 4; count of bases not matched to a gene: 13. The CDR3 DNA reads as TGTGCCTGGATGAGAGGGGTGGCTAGCGGATACAATGAGCAGTTCTTC. Translating gives CAWMRGVASGYNEQFF. Full variable domain (rest looked up from reference TRBV30 and TRBJ2-1): SQTIHQWPATLVQPVGSPLSLECTVEGTSNPNLYWYRQAAGRGLQLLFYSVGIGQISSEVPQNLSASRPQDRQFILSSKKLLLSDSGFYLCAWMRGVASGYNEQFFGPGTRLTVL.

This clone came up a few times. The chain's CDR3 is CASSDVAGASYEQYF. CDR3 nucleotide sequence: TGCGCCAGCAGTGATGTCGCGGGGGCATCCTACGAGCAGTACTTC. The rearrangement uses TRBV10-1 and TRBJ2-7; weak D call: TRBD2 (7 bases). In germline, CDR1 is WNHNN, CDR2 SYGVQD (reference sequence). V lost 3 bases, J lost 1 base, and 13 bases lay in between. The CDR3 consists of 15 residues.

The gene calls are TRBV27 and TRBJ1-2, with a weak D call TRBD1 (5 bases). CDR3 size: 18 residues. CDR1 and CDR2 from the germline V gene are MNHEY and SMNVEV (reference sequence). V was cut by 2 bases and J by 4 bases, with 23 bases left in between. The CDR3, as DNA: TGTGCCAGCAGTTTACTACGGCAGGGTATTAATCGGGGCTATGGCTACACCTTC. As protein: CASSLLRQGINRGYGYTF.

This rearrangement joins TRBV27 to TRBJ2-3; the match to TRBD1 covers 8 bases. V lost 3 bases to trimming and J lost 3 bases; unmatched junction nucleotides: 2. The germline V gene encodes CDR1 MNHEY and CDR2 SMNVEV (reference sequence). This CDR3 comprises 14 residues. CDR3 DNA: TGTGCCAGCAGTTTGGACAGGGAGACAGATACGCAGTATTTT. This translates into CASSLDRETDTQYF.

The chain employs TRBV18 and TRBJ2-7; D is unresolved. V gave up 0 bases and J gave up 2 bases, with 11 bases separating them. CDR1 KGHSH and CDR2 LQKENI come from the germline V gene. This CDR3 spans 15 amino acids. CDR3: CASSPPLKSPYEQYF. In nucleotides, the CDR3 is TGTGCCAGCTCACCACCTTTAAAGTCCCCCTACGAGCAGTACTTC.

The J gene is TRBJ1-4, the V gene TRBV19; D ambiguous. Germline CDR1 LNHDA, CDR2 SQIVND (reference sequence). The CDR3 totals 15 residues. V was shortened by 3 bases and J by 8 bases, with 16 bases between the two germline ends. The CDR3 nucleotides read TGTGCCAGTAGTATCCCGGGCCAACCAAAGGAAAAACTGTTTTTT. This codes for CASSIPGQPKEKLFF.

V usage is TRBV4-1 and J usage is TRBJ2-2; TRBD1 might be the D (6 bases). CDR3 length: 14 residues. The germline V and J ends were trimmed by 4 bases and 7 bases, with 13 bases remaining between them. Looked up from germline, CDR1 is MGHRA and CDR2 is YSYEKL. The CDR3 DNA follows: TGCGCCAGCAGCCCCAGGGGCTCCGGCGGGGAGCTGTTTTTT. The encoded protein is CASSPRGSGGELFF.

The chain is built from TRBV20-1 and TRBJ2-3; no clear D gene. Germline V gene data show CDR1 as DFQATT and CDR2 as SNEGSKA (reference sequence). The CDR3 has 11 residues. V was clipped by 0 bases and J by 10 bases, with 8 bases between them. The chain's CDR3 is CSARDIGPQYF. DNA for the CDR3: TGCAGTGCTAGAGATATAGGACCGCAGTATTTT.

V and J are TRBV7-3 and TRBJ2-5; D might be TRBD2 (6 bases). The CDR3 consists of 15 residues. The germline gives CDR1 SGHTA, CDR2 FQGTGA. The V end was cut by 3 bases, the J end by 0 bases, with 11 bases between. The CDR3 DNA is TGTGCCAGCAGCTTTTCCGCGGGGAACCAAGAGACCCAGTACTTC. It codes for CASSFSAGNQETQYF.

The V and J genes are TRBV15 and TRBJ2-3; D may be TRBD1 (6 bases). The CDR3 extends over 18 amino acids. With 2 bases removed from V and 1 base from J, the gap between germline ends came to 19 bases. Germline V gene sequence: CDR1 LNHNV, CDR2 YYDKDF (reference sequence). CDR3 bases: TGTGCCACCAGCAGACTATTGGGACAACCCAGGGGCACAGATACGCAGTATTTT. The encoded protein is CATSRLLGQPRGTDTQYF.

This chain joins TRBV27 and TRBJ1-4; 7 nucleotides line up with TRBD1. The J segment lost 4 bases and the V segment lost 4 bases, leaving 3 bases of the junction unmatched. In germline, CDR1 is MNHEY, CDR2 SMNVEV (reference sequence). This CDR3 is built from 14 residues. CDR3 amino acids: CASSSGQNNEKLFF. CDR3 sequence (DNA): TGTGCCAGCAGTTCGGGACAGAATAATGAAAAACTGTTTTTT.

The chain has TRBV6-4 and TRBJ2-1, with D perhaps being TRBD1 or TRBD2 (5 bases each). The CDR3 is made up of 15 amino acids. Trimming took off 6 bases at V and 5 bases at J, with 17 bases between the two ends. Per germline, CDR1 MRHNA and CDR2 SNTAGT. CDR3 bases: TGTGCCAGCAGCCCTGTAAAAGGGACCGACAATGAGCAGTTCTTC. Encoded protein: CASSPVKGTDNEQFF.

V gene TRBV7-6 combines with J gene TRBJ1-2; D uncertain. With 0 bases removed from V and 2 bases from J, the gap between germline ends came to 16 bases. Germline V lookup: CDR1 SGHVS, CDR2 FNYEAQ. CDR3 length: 17 amino acids. The CDR3 protein is CASSLASTARINYGYTF. DNA of the CDR3: TGTGCCAGCAGCTTAGCTAGTACCGCGCGAATAAACTATGGCTACACCTTC.

CDR3 sequence: CASSPLPLTRAGETQYF. Here the CDR3 DNA reads TGTGCCAGCTCACCACTCCCTTTGACACGGGCGGGAGAGACCCAGTACTTC. The chain carries TRBV18 and TRBJ2-5, with D perhaps matching TRBD2 (5 bases). Germline V gene lookup returns CDR1 KGHSH and CDR2 LQKENI. The CDR3 contains 17 residues. V gave up 1 base and J gave up 4 bases, with 19 bases separating them.

To note about this clone: Other DNA sequences from this sample encode an identical CDR3 as well. The chain has TRBV27 and TRBJ2-1, with D possibly TRBD1 on 5 matching bases. Trimming cost V 2 bases and J 3 bases, with 8 bases left between them. CDR3 length: 14 amino acids. In germline, CDR1 is MNHEY, CDR2 SMNVEV (reference sequence). This chain's CDR3 is CASSLGQGYNEQFF. The CDR3 nucleotides read TGTGCCAGCAGTTTAGGGCAGGGCTACAATGAGCAGTTCTTC.

The V call is TRBV7-2, the J call TRBJ1-5; D unresolved. This CDR3 has 13 residues. V was clipped by 2 bases and J by 9 bases, with 11 bases between them. The germline V gene has CDR1 SGHTA and CDR2 FQGNSA. CDR3: CASSLTLLWPQHF. In DNA, the CDR3 is TGTGCCAGCAGCTTAACCCTCCTTTGGCCCCAGCATTTT.

J is TRBJ2-5 and V is TRBV9; D unresolved. The CDR3 length is 15 residues. V lost 2 bases and J 3 bases, leaving 14 bases between the germline ends. Germline CDR1 and CDR2: SGDLS and YYNGEE. In DNA form, the CDR3 reads TGTGCCAGCAGCGTTACCCTTCTTAGGGAAGAGACCCAGTACTTC. Protein product: CASSVTLLREETQYF.

The rearrangement links TRBV5-6 to TRBJ2-1; D is undetermined. Germline V gives CDR1 SGHDT, CDR2 YYEEEE. This CDR3 is 14 amino acids long. V was pared by 1 base and J by 7 bases, with 12 bases between. The CDR3 DNA follows: TGTGCCAGCAGCTTGTCCGTCTCGGCAAATGAGCAGTTCTTC. The encoded protein is CASSLSVSANEQFF.

The chain uses TRBV29-1 and TRBJ2-1; TRBD2 agrees at 7 bases. CDR3 length: 14 amino acids. Germline lookup yields CDR1 SQVTM and CDR2 ANQGSEA. V lost 5 bases to trimming and J lost 0 bases; unmatched junction nucleotides: 4. The CDR3 DNA sequence: TGCAGCGTTATAGCGGGCCACTCCTACAATGAGCAGTTCTTC. This translates into CSVIAGHSYNEQFF.

CDR3 sequence: CASSQGVAGGPADTQYF. The CDR3 bases are TGTGCCAGCAGCCAAGGTGTAGCGGGAGGGCCGGCAGATACGCAGTATTTT. V usage is TRBV14 and J usage is TRBJ2-3, with 11 positions matching TRBD2. Losses at the gene ends were 1 base for V and 4 bases for J; bases not matched to a gene: 7. CDR1 and CDR2 (germline): SGHDN, FVKESK. The CDR3 sequence is 17 residues long.

The chain has TRBV18 and TRBJ2-2, with D perhaps TRBD2 (6 bases). The germline CDR1 and CDR2 sequences are KGHSH and LQKENI. Trimming cost V 3 bases and J 7 bases, with 9 bases left between them. The CDR3 spans 13 residues. CDR3 nucleotide sequence: TGTGCCAGCTCACCGGAGGGTCTCGGGGAGCTGTTTTTT. It encodes CASSPEGLGELFF.

The chain has TRBV28 and TRBJ2-5; D is perhaps TRBD1 (6 bases). Trimming removed 3 bases from V and 1 base from J, with 9 bases in between. The CDR3 is made up of 14 amino acids. Germline CDR1 MDHEN, CDR2 SYDVKM. This CDR3 reads CASSLTGAQETQYF. In nucleotides, the CDR3 is TGTGCCAGCAGTTTGACAGGAGCCCAAGAGACCCAGTACTTC.